This entry lists 32 T cell receptor beta chains sequenced from one sample in a study of T cell responses to AZD1222 COVID-19 vaccine. Repertoires were generated with immunoSEQ multiplex PCR, while TCRdb's copy carries only in-frame clones and drops some. The data show about 150,000 clones, about nine tenths seen once. This sample comprised peripheral blood, obtained on day 0 of AZD1222 vaccination. The receptor set was obtained from an adult in good health.

The chain has TRBV16 and TRBJ1-2; D ambiguous. CDR3 length: 15 amino acids. V was shortened by 0 bases and J by 2 bases, with 10 bases between the two germline ends. CDR1 and CDR2 from the germline V gene are KGHSY and FQNENV. The CDR3: CASSQSRELNYGYTF. CDR3 DNA sequence: TGTGCCAGCAGCCAATCGAGGGAACTAAACTATGGCTACACCTTC.

This chain connects TRBV7-9 to TRBJ1-5, with TRBD1 identical over 8 bases. V dropped 1 base and J dropped 5; count of bases not matched to a gene: 4. CDR1 SEHNR and CDR2 FQNEAQ come from the germline V gene (reference sequence). This CDR3 region has 15 residues. The CDR3 bases are TGTGCCAGCAGCTTAGATGTCAGGGGGCATCAGCCCCAGCATTTT. It translates to CASSLDVRGHQPQHF.

This clone was observed a single time. The chain combines TRBV5-1 with TRBJ1-2; possible D gene TRBD1, 5 bases. Trimming removed 0 bases from V and 0 bases from J, with 12 bases in between. Germline loops: CDR1 SGHRS, CDR2 YFSETQ. CDR3 length equals 16 residues. The DNA of the CDR3 is TGCGCCAGCAGCTTGGTCGACGGGGCTTCTAACTATGGCTACACCTTC. The encoded protein is CASSLVDGASNYGYTF.

The chain employs TRBV9 and TRBJ1-3, with 9 positions matching TRBD1. Germline V CDR1 and CDR2: SGDLS, YYNGEE. Unmatched junction bases numbered 15, after V lost 0 bases and J lost 11 bases. There are 17 residues in the CDR3. CDR3 sequence (DNA): TGTGCCAGCAGCGTAGGTCCCCGTGACAGGGGGAGTGGGTCCATATATTTT. Amino acid sequence: CASSVGPRDRGSGSIYF.

The rearrangement links TRBV24-1 to TRBJ1-6; 11 positions match TRBD1. The CDR3 extends over 18 amino acids. CDR1 is KGHDR, CDR2 SFDVKD, per germline. The V segment lost 9 bases and the J segment 3 bases; nucleotides outside the gene matches: 12. The CDR3 loop is CATPLGQGASGYNSPLHF. CDR3 nucleotide sequence: TGTGCCACCCCCCTTGGACAGGGGGCTTCAGGCTATAATTCACCCCTCCACTTT.

The chain links TRBV5-1 to TRBJ2-5; 7 bases line up with TRBD2. In germline, CDR1 is SGHRS, CDR2 YFSETQ. With V trimmed by 3 bases and J by 1 base, 12 bases remained unmatched. The CDR3 consists of 17 residues. CDR3 sequence reads: CASSSGGMPGGQETQYF. In nucleotides, the CDR3 is TGCGCCAGCAGCTCCGGGGGGATGCCCGGTGGCCAAGAGACCCAGTACTTC.

The genes are TRBV4-3 and TRBJ2-3; 8 bases fit TRBD2. Germline V gives CDR1 LGHNA, CDR2 YSLEER. The CDR3 runs 14 residues. J gave up 6 bases and V 4 bases, and 6 bases lay outside the gene matches. The DNA for the CDR3 is TGCGCCAGCAGCCGCCTAGCGGGTGCGGATACGCAGTATTTT. Its protein is CASSRLAGADTQYF.

This chain connects TRBV11-1 to TRBJ2-3; 12 bases are shared with TRBD2. V was pared by 0 bases and J by 3 bases, with 4 bases of the junction left unmatched. The length of the CDR3 is 17 residues. Germline assignment: CDR1 SGHAT and CDR2 FQDESV (reference sequence). This CDR3 is CASSLAIGLAGTDTQYF. In DNA form, the CDR3 reads TGTGCCAGCAGCTTAGCGATTGGACTAGCGGGAACAGATACGCAGTATTTT. The variable domain in full, completed from reference TRBV11-1 and TRBJ2-3, reads EAEVAQSPRYKITEKSQAVAFWCDPISGHATLYWYRQILGQGPELLVQFQDESVVDDSQLPKDRFSAERLKGVDSTLKIQPAELGDSAMYLCASSLAIGLAGTDTQYFGPGTRLTVL.

The chain uses TRBV28 and TRBJ2-2; 9 bases match TRBD1. This CDR3 spans 18 amino acids. With V trimmed by 5 bases and J by 7 bases, 17 bases remained unmatched. The germline V gene encodes CDR1 MDHEN and CDR2 SYDVKM. CDR3 coding DNA: TGTGCCAGCAGTCCACCTCCGGGACAGGGTTATGGGGGCGGGGAGCTGTTTTTT. This translates into CASSPPPGQGYGGGELFF.

The J gene is TRBJ2-1, the V gene TRBV2; D is unclear. V lost 3 bases, J lost 0 bases, and 6 bases lay in between. Germline assignment: CDR1 SNHLY and CDR2 FYNNEI. CDR3 length: 14 amino acids. CDR3 sequence: CASSDGISYNEQFF. CDR3 DNA sequence: TGTGCCAGCAGTGACGGAATCTCCTACAATGAGCAGTTCTTC.

This rearrangement joins TRBV6-5 to TRBJ1-5; 9 nucleotides line up with TRBD1. Germline V lookup: CDR1 MNHEY, CDR2 SVGAGI. CDR3 length: 15 residues. J gave up 3 bases and V 6 bases, and 6 bases lay outside the gene matches. The CDR3 DNA reads as TGTGCCAGCAGACTGGGACAGGGCTTCAATCAGCCCCAGCATTTT. It yields the protein CASRLGQGFNQPQHF.

V and J are TRBV7-2 and TRBJ1-2; 11 bases line up with TRBD1. The germline CDR1 and CDR2 sequences are SGHTA and FQGNSA. This CDR3 has 16 amino acids. J was trimmed by 8 bases and V by 5 bases; bases with no gene match: 13. This chain's CDR3 is CASSPPGQGAGRGYTF. CDR3 in DNA: TGTGCCAGCAGCCCCCCTGGACAGGGGGCTGGGAGGGGCTACACCTTC.

The genes are TRBV20-1 and TRBJ1-5; 7 bases map to TRBD1. V lost 3 bases, J lost 4 bases, and 12 bases stayed unmatched. Germline V CDR1 and CDR2: DFQATT, SNEGSKA (reference sequence). The CDR3 runs to 16 residues. The CDR3 loop is CSASSTSEGQNQPQHF. As DNA, the CDR3 is TGCAGTGCTAGTTCGACGAGTGAGGGACAGAATCAGCCCCAGCATTTT.

DNA for the CDR3: TGTGCCAGTAGTATGACACGCGGTGGGACCAGGACACGCAATCAGCCCCAGCATTTT. Its protein product is CASSMTRGGTRTRNQPQHF. This chain links TRBV19 with TRBJ1-5; perhaps TRBD1 as D (5 bases). The CDR3 length is 19 residues. The germline gives CDR1 LNHDA, CDR2 SQIVND (reference sequence). V was shortened by 3 bases and J by 2 bases, with 23 bases between the two germline ends.

This rearrangement joins TRBV9 to TRBJ2-7; the D is unclear. The germline V and J ends were trimmed by 0 bases and 5 bases, with 3 bases remaining between them. Germline values: CDR1 SGDLS, CDR2 YYNGEE. CDR3 length: 11 residues. The CDR3 DNA follows: TGTGCCAGCAGCGTAGATGACGAGCAGTACTTC. Translation: CASSVDDEQYF.

This chain's CDR3 is CASGRDRGQETQYF. The CDR3 nucleotides read TGTGCCAGCGGAAGGGACAGGGGGCAAGAGACCCAGTACTTC. V usage is TRBV2 and J usage is TRBJ2-5; 11 bases match TRBD1. This CDR3 comprises 14 residues. The J segment lost 2 bases and the V segment lost 8 bases, leaving 4 bases of the junction unmatched. Germline CDR1 SNHLY, CDR2 FYNNEI.

This clone came up a few times. The chain recombines TRBV2 with TRBJ2-3, with TRBD2 as a possible D gene (6 bases). The CDR3 is 12 amino acids. Looked up from germline, CDR1 is SNHLY and CDR2 is FYNNEI. Trimming removed 7 bases at V and 7 bases at J, with 12 bases between. CDR3 region: CASTGGGNTQYF. The CDR3 nucleotides read TGTGCCAGCACTGGGGGAGGAAATACGCAGTATTTT.

In the case of this clone: At the DNA level, this CDR3 is encoded by other sequences in the same sample as well. The J gene is TRBJ1-5, the V gene TRBV28; D may be TRBD1 (6 bases). Per the germline V gene, CDR1 is MDHEN and CDR2 is SYDVKM. Trimming shortened V by 6 bases and J by 10 bases, and 22 bases separated the two germline ends. The CDR3 contains 15 residues. CDR3 DNA: TGTGCCAGCAGAACCGGGGGCATAGCACAGCCCCCCCAGCATTTT. Its translation: CASRTGGIAQPPQHF.

The chain has TRBV30 and TRBJ1-4; the D gene is possibly TRBD1 (6 bases). Trimming took 3 bases from V and 6 from J, leaving 11 bases between them. In germline, CDR1 is GTSNPN, CDR2 SVGIG (reference sequence). The CDR3 length is 13 residues. The DNA of the CDR3 is TGTGCCTGGAGGACAGGAGGGGATGAAAAACTGTTTTTT. This gives the protein CAWRTGGDEKLFF.

The rearrangement uses TRBV6-2 or TRBV6-3 and TRBJ2-1, with 14 bases that match TRBD2. Germline V gene lookup returns CDR1 MNHEY and CDR2 SVGEGT. The CDR3 has 19 amino acids. The V gene end was trimmed by 4 bases and the J gene end by 3 bases; junction bases not matched to a gene: 11. CDR3 sequence: CASSFSRTSGRRDYNEQFF. The CDR3, as DNA: TGTGCCAGCAGTTTCTCACGGACTAGCGGGAGGAGGGACTACAATGAGCAGTTCTTC.

This chain uses TRBV20-1 with TRBJ1-2; D uncertain. This CDR3 region has 9 residues. Germline V gene lookup returns CDR1 DFQATT and CDR2 SNEGSKA (reference sequence). Trimming shortened V by 3 bases and J by 7 bases, and 3 bases separated the two germline ends. Here the CDR3 reads CSASFGYTF. CDR3 in DNA: TGCAGTGCTAGTTTTGGCTACACCTTC.

The V call is TRBV7-9, the J call TRBJ1-1, with D maybe TRBD1 (6 bases). This CDR3 spans 18 amino acids. In germline, CDR1 is SEHNR, CDR2 FQNEAQ (reference sequence). With 5 bases removed from V and 1 base from J, the gap between germline ends came to 23 bases. CDR3 nucleotides: TGTGCCAGCAGCACATCCCCGGGGGCGGAGAGGGGGAACACTGAAGCTTTCTTT. This encodes CASSTSPGAERGNTEAFF.

The chain links TRBV6-5 to TRBJ2-1; 9 bases align to TRBD1. CDR3 length: 16 residues. Germline CDR1 is MNHEY and CDR2 is SVGAGI. J lost 4 bases, V lost 4 bases, and 8 bases had no gene match. CDR3 bases: TGTGCCAGCAGTTCCAGAGGGGACAGGGCATACAATGAGCAGTTCTTC. Its protein product is CASSSRGDRAYNEQFF.

The rearrangement joins TRBV7-2 to TRBJ2-1; maybe TRBD2 (6 bases). This CDR3 is built from 12 residues. Germline V gene sequence: CDR1 SGHTA, CDR2 FQGNSA. Trimming removed 6 bases from V and 13 bases from J, with 16 bases in between. CDR3 DNA sequence: TGTGCCAGCAGACTATCCGGGACTCGACAGTTCTTC. Translated, it gives CASRLSGTRQFF.

This chain joins TRBV27 and TRBJ2-1; D is unresolved. Trimming removed 2 bases at V and 8 bases at J, with 13 bases between. The germline V gene has CDR1 MNHEY and CDR2 SMNVEV (reference sequence). The CDR3 spans 14 residues. In DNA form, the CDR3 reads TGTGCCAGCAGTTTAGATGGGCGCTGGGATGAGCAGTTCTTC. It is translated as CASSLDGRWDEQFF.

The rearrangement links TRBV4-3 to TRBJ2-5; the match to TRBD2 covers 15 bases. V was pared by 5 bases and J by 5 bases, with 6 bases of the junction left unmatched. The CDR3 has 16 amino acids. The germline V gene has CDR1 LGHNA and CDR2 YSLEER. CDR3 residues: CASSLGLAGGGETQYF. DNA of the CDR3: TGCGCCAGCAGCTTGGGACTAGCGGGAGGCGGGGAGACCCAGTACTTC.

Concerning this clone itself: One end of the junction is discordant with germline, which a read error may explain. J is TRBJ2-2 and V is TRBV9; possible D gene TRBD2, 7 bases. The CDR3 runs to 20 residues. Germline V gives CDR1 SGDLS, CDR2 YYNGEE. CDR3 protein: CARREGVAGGVDPNTGELFF. CDR3 coding DNA: TGTGCCCGCAGGGAGGGGGTCGCGGGCGGGGTTGACCCGAACACCGGGGAGCTGTTTTTT.

This sequence joins TRBV7-9 and TRBJ1-4; D remains unclear. The CDR3 runs to 15 residues. CDR1 and CDR2 from the germline V gene are SEHNR and FQNEAQ (reference sequence). Between the trimmed V and J ends, which lost 4 bases and 0 bases, there was a span of 9 bases. In DNA form, the CDR3 reads TGTGCCAGCAGCTCGGACGGCGCAACTAATGAAAAACTGTTTTTT. Its translation is CASSSDGATNEKLFF.

V usage is TRBV14 and J usage is TRBJ1-2; no firm D call. V was shortened by 4 bases and J by 6 bases, with 18 bases between the two germline ends. This CDR3 has 15 residues. The germline V gene encodes CDR1 SGHDN and CDR2 FVKESK. CDR3 DNA sequence: TGTGCCAGCAGCCGAGTAGTGGGTCAAGGTGATGGCTACACCTTC. This sequence encodes CASSRVVGQGDGYTF.

The J gene is TRBJ2-1, the V gene TRBV10-3; TRBD2 matches at 8 bases. The germline gives CDR1 ENHRY, CDR2 SYGVKD. There are 12 residues in the CDR3. The trim removed 4 bases at V and 15 bases at J, leaving 8 bases unmatched. CDR3: CAISASGRGLFF. The CDR3 DNA reads TGTGCCATCAGTGCTAGCGGGCGAGGCTTGTTCTTC.

This chain links TRBV28 with TRBJ2-1; TRBD2 agrees at 10 bases. The CDR3 runs 15 residues. With V trimmed by 5 bases and J by 7 bases, 8 bases remained unmatched. The germline CDR1 and CDR2 sequences are MDHEN and SYDVKM. CDR3 residues: CASSHGLAEINEQFF. In DNA, the CDR3 is TGTGCCAGCAGTCACGGACTAGCGGAGATAAATGAGCAGTTCTTC. Using reference TRBV28 and TRBJ2-1 for the parts outside the CDR3, the full variable domain is DVKVTQSSRYLVKRTGEKVFLECVQDMDHENMFWYRQDPGLGLRLIYFSYDVKMKEKGDIPEGYSVSREKKERFSLILESASTNQTSMYLCASSHGLAEINEQFFGPGTRLTVL.

V usage is TRBV6-5 and J usage is TRBJ1-5; D is uncertain. The CDR3 extends over 16 amino acids. Per germline, CDR1 MNHEY and CDR2 SVGAGI. Trimming took 0 bases from V and 0 from J, leaving 9 bases between them. CDR3 loop: CASSYSFARSNQPQHF. The CDR3 coding sequence is TGTGCCAGCAGTTACTCGTTTGCCCGTAGCAATCAGCCCCAGCATTTT.